This is a list of T cell receptor beta chains from one sample in a study of cytomegalovirus exposure and HLA in healthy donors. TCRdb keeps only in-frame clones here, not all; method: immunoSEQ multiplex PCR. Here the sample spans approximately 210,000 clones, about 75% being singletons. Sequencing was performed on PBMCs. Receptors originate from a male donor in good health and CMV-seronegative. Both conserved end residues are part of each CDR3. Each record gives: J gene, clone size, D gene, V gene, CDR3 protein, CDR3 DNA. D genes are given only for firm matches. Rows may omit the clone size; those that give it use once, few, many or a size class.

TRBJ2-1 | NA | NA | TRBV7-8 | CASRRVTQGNEQFF | TGTGCCAGCAGAAGAGTGACCCAGGGCAATGAGCAGTTCTTC
TRBJ2-7 | once | NA | TRBV20-1 | CSASTAYEQYF | TGCAGTGCTAGTACAGCCTACGAGCAGTACTTC
TRBJ2-1 | once | NA | TRBV9 | CASSVVGLQNEQFF | TGTGCCAGCAGCGTAGTGGGGCTTCAGAATGAGCAGTTCTTC
TRBJ1-2 | NA | NA | TRBV9 | CASSTPGGYTF | TGTGCCAGCAGCACCCCGGGGGGCTACACCTTC
TRBJ2-1 | NA | TRBD1 | TRBV27 | CASSWDRDYNEQFF | TGTGCCAGCAGTTGGGACAGGGACTACAATGAGCAGTTCTTC
TRBJ1-2 | NA | TRBD1 | TRBV6-5 | CASSYGTATGFGYTF | TGTGCCAGCAGTTACGGGACAGCTACGGGGTTTGGCTACACCTTC
TRBJ2-3 | NA | NA | TRBV28 | CASSMGGPADTQYF | TGTGCCAGCAGTATGGGGGGGCCGGCAGATACGCAGTATTTT
TRBJ1-4 | NA | NA | TRBV9 | CASSVAGSNEKLFF | TGTGCCAGCAGCGTTGCGGGCTCTAATGAAAAACTGTTTTTT
TRBJ2-3 | NA | TRBD2 | TRBV19 | CASSMVSGRADTQYF | TGTGCCAGTAGTATGGTTAGCGGGAGGGCAGATACGCAGTATTTT
TRBJ2-7 | NA | NA | TRBV29-1 | CSVVLAPSYEQYF | TGCAGCGTCGTCCTAGCGCCCTCCTACGAGCAGTACTTC
TRBJ2-7 | NA | TRBD2 | TRBV5-6 | CASSLGLAGPYEQYF | TGTGCCAGCAGCTTGGGACTAGCGGGACCCTACGAGCAGTACTTC
TRBJ2-3 | NA | NA | TRBV20-1 | CSAPDTDTQYF | TGCAGTGCTCCAGACACAGATACGCAGTATTTT
TRBJ2-5 | NA | TRBD2 | TRBV11-3 | CASRRGLAAEETQYF | TGTGCCAGCAGGAGGGGACTAGCTGCCGAAGAGACCCAGTACTTC
TRBJ2-2 | NA | NA | TRBV5-1 | CASSLGTTNTGELFF | TGCGCCAGCAGCTTGGGGACAACGAACACCGGGGAGCTGTTTTTT
TRBJ1-2 | NA | TRBD1 | TRBV5-4 | CASSHGDRRGGYTF | TGTGCCAGCAGCCACGGGGACAGGAGGGGAGGCTACACCTTC
TRBJ1-1 | NA | NA | TRBV4-1 | CASSQIEGALSNPTMNTEAFF | TGCGCCAGCAGCCAAATAGAAGGAGCCCTAAGCAACCCCACTATGAACACTGAAGCTTTCTTT
TRBJ1-4 | NA | NA | TRBV15 | CATSLSGLNEKLFF | TGTGCCACCAGCCTTTCAGGGCTTAATGAAAAACTGTTTTTT
TRBJ1-5 | NA | TRBD1 | TRBV7-2 | CASSPGTGNQPQHF | TGTGCCAGCAGCCCCGGGACAGGAAATCAGCCCCAGCATTTT
TRBJ2-3 | NA | NA | TRBV29-1 | CSVGGRSHTDTQYF | TGCAGCGTTGGTGGCAGATCCCATACAGATACGCAGTATTTT
TRBJ2-5 | NA | NA | TRBV4-1 | CASSQERSGETQYF | TGCGCCAGCAGCCAAGAGAGATCGGGGGAGACCCAGTACTTC
TRBJ1-2 | NA | NA | TRBV5-5 | CASSASNYGYTF | TGTGCCAGCAGTGCGTCAAACTATGGCTACACCTTC
TRBJ2-7 | NA | TRBD2 | TRBV5-1 | CASSLSGRSYEQYF | TGCGCCAGCAGCTTGAGCGGGAGGTCCTACGAGCAGTACTTC